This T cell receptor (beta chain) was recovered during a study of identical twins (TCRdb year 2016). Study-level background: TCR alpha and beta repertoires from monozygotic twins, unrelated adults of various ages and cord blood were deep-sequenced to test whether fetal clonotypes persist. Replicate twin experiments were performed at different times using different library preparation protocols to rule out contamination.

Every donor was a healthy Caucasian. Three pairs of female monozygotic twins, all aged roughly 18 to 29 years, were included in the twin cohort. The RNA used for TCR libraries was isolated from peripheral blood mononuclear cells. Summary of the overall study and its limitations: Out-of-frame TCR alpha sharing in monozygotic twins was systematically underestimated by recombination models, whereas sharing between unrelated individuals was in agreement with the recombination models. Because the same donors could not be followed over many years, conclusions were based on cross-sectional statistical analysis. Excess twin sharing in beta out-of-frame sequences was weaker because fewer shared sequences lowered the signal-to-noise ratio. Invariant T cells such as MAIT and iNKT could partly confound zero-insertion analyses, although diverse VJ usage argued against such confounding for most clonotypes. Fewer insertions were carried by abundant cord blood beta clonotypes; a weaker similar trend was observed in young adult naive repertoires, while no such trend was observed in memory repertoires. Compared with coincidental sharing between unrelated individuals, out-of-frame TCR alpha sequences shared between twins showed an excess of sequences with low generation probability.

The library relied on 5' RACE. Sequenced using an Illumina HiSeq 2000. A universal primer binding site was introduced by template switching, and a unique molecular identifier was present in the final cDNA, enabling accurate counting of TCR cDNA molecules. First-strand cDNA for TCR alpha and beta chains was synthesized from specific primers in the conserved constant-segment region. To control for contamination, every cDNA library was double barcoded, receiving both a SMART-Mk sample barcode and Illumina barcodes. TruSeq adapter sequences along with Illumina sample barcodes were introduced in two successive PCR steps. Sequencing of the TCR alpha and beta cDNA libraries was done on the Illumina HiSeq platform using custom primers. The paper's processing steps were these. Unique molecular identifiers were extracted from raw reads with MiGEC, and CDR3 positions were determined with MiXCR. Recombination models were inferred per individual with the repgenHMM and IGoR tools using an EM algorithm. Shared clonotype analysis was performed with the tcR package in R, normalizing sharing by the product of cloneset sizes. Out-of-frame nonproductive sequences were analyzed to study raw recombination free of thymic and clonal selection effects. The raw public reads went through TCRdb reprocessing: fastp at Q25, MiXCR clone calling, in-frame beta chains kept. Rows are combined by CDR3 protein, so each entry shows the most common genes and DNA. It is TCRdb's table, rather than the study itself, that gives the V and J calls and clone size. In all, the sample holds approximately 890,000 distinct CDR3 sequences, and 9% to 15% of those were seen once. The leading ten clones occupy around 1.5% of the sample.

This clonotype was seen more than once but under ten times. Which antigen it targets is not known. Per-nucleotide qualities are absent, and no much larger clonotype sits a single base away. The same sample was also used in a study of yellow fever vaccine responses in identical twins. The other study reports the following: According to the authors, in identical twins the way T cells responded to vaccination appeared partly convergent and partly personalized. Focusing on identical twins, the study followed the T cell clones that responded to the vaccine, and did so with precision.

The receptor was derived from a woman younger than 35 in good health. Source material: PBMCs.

The CDR3 in this case is CASSQVKFGGGAAGELFF. The DNA is TGTGCCAGCAGCCAAGTCAAATTCGGCGGGGGGGCCGCCGGGGAGCTGTTTTTT. Rearrangement joined TRBV3-1 to TRBJ2-2, with 9 bases in between that match TRBD2. CDR3 length: 18 amino acids, cysteine to phenylalanine. The only DNA kept is the CDR3, 54 bases in frame from the first base. CDR1 is given as LGHDT and CDR2 as YNNKEL, both from the germline V gene (reference sequence). V lost 1 base and J lost 6 bases, and the count of bases not matched to a germline gene is 12.